The source of this T cell receptor (beta chain) is a study of shared clonotypes between healthy human individuals. In regard to this clone: Its antigen is unidentified.

The germline V gene encodes CDR1 SGHVS and CDR2 FQNEAQ. There are 12 residues in the CDR3. Trimming took 3 bases from V and 9 from J, leaving 9 bases between them. Whole-study findings and limits: Enrolling few donors narrowed the genetic and exposure-history diversity that was represented.

The table came from immunoSEQ multiplex PCR; TCRdb's copy has only in-frame clones and leaves some out. The sample includes 450,000 to 500,000 clones, 81% of them seen just once. The chain carries TRBV7-8 and TRBJ1-3, with a weak D call TRBD1 (5 bases). The sequenced sample was PBMCs. This TCR was recovered from a woman aged 40 to 50 in good health. Some clones in this sample may be carry-over from other donors' samples. The chain's CDR3 is CASSFAGGTIYF. DNA of the CDR3: TGTGCCAGCAGCTTCGCCGGGGGCACCATATATTTT.